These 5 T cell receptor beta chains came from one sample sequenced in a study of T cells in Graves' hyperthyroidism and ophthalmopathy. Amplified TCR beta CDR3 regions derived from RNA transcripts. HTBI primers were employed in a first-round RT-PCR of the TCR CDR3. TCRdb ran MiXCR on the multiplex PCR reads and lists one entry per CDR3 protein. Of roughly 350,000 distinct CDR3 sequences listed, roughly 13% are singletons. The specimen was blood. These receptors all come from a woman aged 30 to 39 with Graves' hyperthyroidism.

The CDR3 DNA reads TGCAGTGCCCTCCCGCTGGCCCGCAGCGATCAGCCCCAGCATTTT. Translating it yields CSALPLARSDQPQHF. This chain uses TRBV20-1 with TRBJ1-5; D gene uncertain. CDR1 DFQATT and CDR2 SNEGSKA come from the germline V gene (reference sequence). V lost 6 bases, J lost 5 bases, and 20 bases lay in between. The CDR3 consists of 15 residues.

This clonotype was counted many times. The CDR3 protein is CASNNLGAEETQYF. CDR3 nucleotide sequence: TGTGCCAGCAACAACCTGGGAGCGGAAGAGACCCAGTACTTC. The chain couples TRBV27 to TRBJ2-5; D perhaps matches TRBD2 (5 bases). The V end lost 7 bases, the J end lost 3 bases, and 15 bases lay between the germline ends. Germline V gives CDR1 MNHEY, CDR2 SMNVEV (reference sequence). The CDR3 is made up of 14 amino acids.

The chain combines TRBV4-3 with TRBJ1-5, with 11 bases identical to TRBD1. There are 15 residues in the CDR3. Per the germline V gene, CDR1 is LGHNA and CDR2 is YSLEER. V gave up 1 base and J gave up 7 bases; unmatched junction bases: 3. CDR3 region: CASSQGTGGDQPQHF. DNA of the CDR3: TGCGCCAGCAGCCAAGGGACAGGGGGCGACCAGCCCCAGCATTTT.

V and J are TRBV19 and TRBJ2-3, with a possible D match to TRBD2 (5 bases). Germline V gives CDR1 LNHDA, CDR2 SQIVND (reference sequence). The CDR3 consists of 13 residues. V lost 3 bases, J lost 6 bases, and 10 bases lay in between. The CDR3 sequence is CASSIPRGDTQYF. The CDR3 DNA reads TGTGCCAGTAGTATCCCGAGAGGGGATACGCAGTATTTT.

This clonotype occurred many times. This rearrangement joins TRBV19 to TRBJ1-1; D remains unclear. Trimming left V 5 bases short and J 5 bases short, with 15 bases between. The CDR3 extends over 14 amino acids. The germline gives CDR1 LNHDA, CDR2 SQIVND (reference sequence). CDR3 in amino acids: CASSWSGEGTEAFF. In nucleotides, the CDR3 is TGTGCCAGTAGTTGGAGTGGTGAAGGGACTGAAGCTTTCTTT. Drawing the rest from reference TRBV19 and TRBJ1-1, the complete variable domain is DGGITQSPKYLFRKEGQNVTLSCEQNLNHDAMYWYRQDPGQGLRLIYYSQIVNDFQKGDIAEGYSVSREKKESFPLTVTSAQKNPTAFYLCASSWSGEGTEAFFGQGTRLTVV.